What follows are 23 T cell receptor beta chains derived from one specimen sequenced in a study of blood T cells in healthy people across ages. Primers used in a second PCR of about 6 to 12 cycles were a sample-barcoded 5' primer and a J-beta primer mix. TCRdb reprocessed the 5' RACE reads with MiXCR, giving one entry per CDR3 protein. The sample has around 1.7 million distinct CDR3 sequences, roughly 30% seen once. The specimen was blood. Receptors were obtained from a woman in her 30s in good health.

In this sample, this clonotype turned up a few times. A read error may explain this, as a much larger clone is one base away. The chain combines TRBV29-1 with TRBJ2-5, with D perhaps TRBD2 (6 bases). Germline V CDR1 and CDR2: SQVTM, ANQGSEA. This CDR3 region has 11 residues. The CDR3 DNA sequence: TGCAGCGTTGAACCGGGAGAGGCCCAGTACTTC. Protein: CSVEPGEAQYF.

This clonotype was seen only a few times. V gene TRBV3-1 combines with J gene TRBJ2-7; perhaps TRBD1 as D (6 bases). Germline CDR1 reads LGHDT; CDR2 reads YNNKEL (reference sequence). The CDR3 runs 13 residues. Trimming stripped 4 bases from V and 2 bases from J, with 9 bases between. DNA of the CDR3: TGTGCCAGCAGCCCAGGGGAAGCCTACGAGCAGTACTTC. This gives the protein CASSPGEAYEQYF.

The gene calls are TRBV12-3 or TRBV12-4 and TRBJ1-6; TRBD1 matches 10 bases. The CDR3 extends over 14 amino acids. With V trimmed by 8 bases and J by 7 bases, 5 bases remained unmatched. CDR3 DNA: TGTGCCAGCGCCTGGGGACAGGGGAATTCACCCCTCCACTTT. Amino acids: CASAWGQGNSPLHF.

This clonotype was seen at least ten times. The V gene is TRBV10-3, the J gene TRBJ1-2; D is ambiguous. The CDR3 has 14 residues. V lost 2 bases and J lost 3, with 10 bases in between. Looked up from germline, CDR1 is ENHRY and CDR2 is SYGVKD. The CDR3 DNA is TGTGCCATCAGTGAGGAGGGCAGAGACTATGGCTACACCTTC. This sequence encodes CAISEEGRDYGYTF.

This clonotype was counted at least ten times. This rearrangement joins TRBV12-3 or TRBV12-4 to TRBJ2-5; 11 bases match TRBD2. With V trimmed by 4 bases and J by 1 base, 5 bases remained unmatched. The CDR3 has 16 residues. In nucleotides, the CDR3 is TGTGCCAGCAGTTCCGTGACTAGCGGGGTCCAAGAGACCCAGTACTTC. Protein sequence: CASSSVTSGVQETQYF.

The V gene is TRBV7-9, the J gene TRBJ2-7; possibly TRBD1 for D (6 bases). V was shortened by 4 bases and J by 2 bases, with 15 bases between the two germline ends. Germline V CDR1 and CDR2: SEHNR, FQNEAQ (reference sequence). The CDR3 length is 15 residues. CDR3 amino acids: CASSSLPGVAYEQYF. The CDR3 bases are TGTGCCAGCAGCTCCCTCCCAGGGGTTGCCTACGAGCAGTACTTC. Supplemented by reference TRBV7-9 and TRBJ2-7, the full variable domain reads DTGVSQNPRHKITKRGQNVTFRCDPISEHNRLYWYRQTLGQGPEFLTYFQNEAQLEKSRLLSDRFSAERPKGSFSTLEIQRTEQGDSAMYLCASSSLPGVAYEQYFGPGTRLTVT.

This clonotype has ten or more counts. The genes are TRBV12-3 or TRBV12-4 and TRBJ2-4; 14 bases agree with TRBD2. The J segment lost 6 bases and the V segment lost 5 bases, leaving 9 bases of the junction unmatched. The CDR3 spans 17 residues. The chain's CDR3 is CASSPQTGTSGGNIQYF. The CDR3, as DNA: TGTGCCAGCAGTCCCCAGACGGGGACTAGCGGGGGAAACATTCAGTACTTC.

Note on this clonotype: A much larger clonotype is one base distant, so this may be a read error. V gene TRBV20-1 combines with J gene TRBJ2-7, with D tentatively TRBD2 (6 bases). The CDR3 runs to 14 residues. Trimming removed 0 bases at V and 5 bases at J, with 14 bases between. Germline V gives CDR1 DFQATT, CDR2 SNEGSKA (reference sequence). Here the CDR3 reads CSARDLGTRDEQYF. The CDR3 coding sequence is TGCAGTGCTAGAGATCTCGGGACTCGGGACGAGCAGTACTTC.

The chain combines TRBV5-1 with TRBJ2-1; 7 bases match TRBD1. V trimming: 4 bases; J trimming: 10 bases; junction bases outside the gene matches: 11. CDR1 and CDR2 from the germline V gene are SGHRS and YFSETQ. This CDR3 contains 14 residues. Written as DNA, the CDR3 is TGCGCCAGCAGCCTGGACAGGCCACCAGTCGAGCAGTTCTTC. It codes for CASSLDRPPVEQFF.

In its sample, this clonotype was seen many times. The chain employs TRBV29-1 and TRBJ2-5; D possibly corresponds to TRBD2 (6 bases). Germline CDR1 reads SQVTM; CDR2 reads ANQGSEA. With 3 bases removed from V and 4 bases from J, the gap between germline ends came to 15 bases. This CDR3 is built from 14 residues. DNA of the CDR3: TGCAGCGTTGAGGGGACTCTCCGTCGAGAGACCCAGTACTTC. Its protein product is CSVEGTLRRETQYF.

This clonotype was seen a few times. The chain links TRBV7-2 to TRBJ2-1; D is perhaps TRBD1 (5 bases). CDR3 length: 13 residues. The V end was cut by 2 bases, the J end by 12 bases, with 14 bases between. CDR1 and CDR2 from the germline V gene are SGHTA and FQGNSA. The CDR3 reads CASSLFSGIGQFF. The CDR3 bases are TGTGCCAGCAGCTTATTCTCAGGGATCGGGCAGTTCTTC. The variable domain in full, completed from reference TRBV7-2 and TRBJ2-1, reads GAGVSQSPSNKVTEKGKDVELRCDPISGHTALYWYRQSLGQGLEFLIYFQGNSAPDKSGLPSDRFSAERTGGSVSTLTIQRTQQEDSAVYLCASSLFSGIGQFFGPGTRLTVL.

About this clonotype: At one end the junction does not follow the germline gene, possibly because of a read error. The chain has TRBV6-4 and TRBJ2-3; D is undetermined. The CDR3 is made up of 13 amino acids. Germline V gives CDR1 MRHNA, CDR2 SNTAGT. CDR3 sequence: CASGESQRNTQYF. CDR3 coding DNA: TGTGCCAGCGGTGAGTCACAGAGAAATACGCAGTATTTT.

This clonotype showed up many times. This chain links TRBV29-1 with TRBJ1-4, with unresolved D. Trimming shortened V by 4 bases and J by 6 bases, and 12 bases separated the two germline ends. The CDR3 has 13 amino acids. The germline gives CDR1 SQVTM, CDR2 ANQGSEA. The DNA for the CDR3 is TGCAGCGTTGGCAATCTGCGTCATGAAAAACTGTTTTTT. Translation gives CSVGNLRHEKLFF.

This clonotype was observed a few times. The chain carries TRBV28 and TRBJ2-7; 14 bases map to TRBD2. The CDR3 spans 17 residues. The trim removed 5 bases at V and 2 bases at J, leaving 8 bases unmatched. Germline CDR1 MDHEN, CDR2 SYDVKM. Here the CDR3 DNA reads TGTGCCAGCAGTGGTAGACTAGCGGGGGGGCCAACCTACGAGCAGTACTTC. Its protein is CASSGRLAGGPTYEQYF.

In the case of this clonotype: The junction departs from the called germline gene at one end, perhaps through a read error. The V and J genes are TRBV28 and TRBJ2-1; D uncertain. Germline-derived CDR1 and CDR2 are MDHEN and SYDVKM. CDR3 length equals 14 residues. DNA for the CDR3: TGTGCCAGCAGTTTTTCCAGCTCCTACAATGGGCAGTTCTTC. Residues: CASSFSSSYNGQFF.

In this sample, this clonotype turned up a few times. The V call is TRBV27, the J call TRBJ2-7; TRBD1 aligns across 7 bases. The junction had 10 bases not matched to a gene; V was cut back by 6 bases and J by 5 bases. CDR1 and CDR2 from the germline V gene are MNHEY and SMNVEV (reference sequence). This CDR3 comprises 14 residues. The CDR3 sequence is CASSLDRFGNEQYF. CDR3 DNA: TGTGCCAGCAGCCTGGACAGGTTCGGGAACGAGCAGTACTTC.

This clonotype was recorded a few times. J is TRBJ1-2 and V is TRBV19, with D possibly matching TRBD1 (6 bases). The germline V gene encodes CDR1 LNHDA and CDR2 SQIVND (reference sequence). V was cut by 4 bases and J by 4 bases, with 13 bases left in between. This CDR3 is 14 amino acids long. In DNA form, the CDR3 reads TGTGCCAGTAGTACCGAACAGGGAGGCTATGGCTACACCTTC. Translation gives CASSTEQGGYGYTF.

A few counts support this clonotype. This rearrangement joins TRBV7-9 to TRBJ2-7, with TRBD2 as a possible D gene (6 bases). The CDR3 is made up of 12 amino acids. Germline V gives CDR1 SEHNR, CDR2 FQNEAQ (reference sequence). The V and J ends lost 8 bases and 5 bases respectively, with 13 bases between them. The CDR3 DNA reads as TGTGCCAGCGAGACCGCGGGAAACGAGCAGTACTTC. Its translation is CASETAGNEQYF.

The gene calls are TRBV27 and TRBJ2-7; D gene uncertain. Deletions cut 2 bases from V and 5 bases from J, with 10 bases between. This CDR3 contains 13 residues. Per germline, CDR1 MNHEY and CDR2 SMNVEV (reference sequence). The CDR3 loop is CASSLRPSHEQYF. The DNA of the CDR3 is TGTGCCAGCAGTTTACGGCCTTCGCACGAGCAGTACTTC.

This clonotype was counted a few times. The CDR3 region is CASSSDRGDTQYF. The CDR3 region has the DNA TGTGCCAGCAGCTCCGACAGGGGAGATACGCAGTATTTT. V gene TRBV3-1 combines with J gene TRBJ2-3; 8 positions agree with TRBD1. With V trimmed by 5 bases and J by 5 bases, 3 bases remained unmatched. This CDR3 is built from 13 residues. Looked up from germline, CDR1 is LGHDT and CDR2 is YNNKEL (reference sequence).

The chain employs TRBV20-1 and TRBJ2-7; 7 positions match TRBD2. Trimming at V came to 3 bases and at J to 1 base, leaving 3 bases not matched to a gene. Germline lookup yields CDR1 DFQATT and CDR2 SNEGSKA (reference sequence). The CDR3 loop spans 13 amino acids. CDR3 sequence reads: CSASPAGSYEQYF. The DNA for the CDR3 is TGCAGTGCTAGCCCAGCGGGGTCCTACGAGCAGTACTTC.

The chain couples TRBV29-1 to TRBJ1-4; TRBD1 matches at 10 bases. CDR1 is SQVTM and CDR2 is ANQGSEA in the germline V gene. The junction had 5 bases not matched to a gene; V was cut back by 5 bases and J by 5 bases. The CDR3 has 14 amino acids. CDR3 in amino acids: CSVSRTGGNEKLFF. The CDR3 DNA reads TGCAGCGTTTCAAGGACAGGGGGAAATGAAAAACTGTTTTTT.

This clonotype has more than one count but fewer than ten. This chain uses TRBV6-2 or TRBV6-3 with TRBJ2-3; the D gene is possibly TRBD2 (5 bases). Trimming stripped 8 bases from V and 3 bases from J, with 9 bases between. The CDR3 is made up of 12 amino acids. Germline lookup yields CDR1 MNHEY and CDR2 SVGEGT. The CDR3 protein is CASGVATDTQYF. CDR3 nucleotide sequence: TGTGCCAGCGGGGTAGCGACAGATACGCAGTATTTT.